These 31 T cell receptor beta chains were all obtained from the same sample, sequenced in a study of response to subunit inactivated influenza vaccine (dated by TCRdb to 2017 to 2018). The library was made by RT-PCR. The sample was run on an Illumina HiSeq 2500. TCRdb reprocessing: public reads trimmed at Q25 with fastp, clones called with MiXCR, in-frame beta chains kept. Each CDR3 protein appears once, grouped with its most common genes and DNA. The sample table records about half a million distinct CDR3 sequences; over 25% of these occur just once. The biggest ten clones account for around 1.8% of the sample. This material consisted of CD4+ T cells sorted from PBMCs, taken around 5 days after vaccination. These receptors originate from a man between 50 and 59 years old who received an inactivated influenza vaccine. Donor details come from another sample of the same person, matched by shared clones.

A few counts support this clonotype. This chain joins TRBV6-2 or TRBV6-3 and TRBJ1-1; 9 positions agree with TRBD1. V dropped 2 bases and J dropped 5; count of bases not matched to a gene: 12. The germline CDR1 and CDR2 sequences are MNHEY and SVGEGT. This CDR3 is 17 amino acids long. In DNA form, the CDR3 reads TGTGCCAGCAGTTACAGAGGAATGGGACAGGGCCGAACTGAAGCTTTCTTT. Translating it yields CASSYRGMGQGRTEAFF.

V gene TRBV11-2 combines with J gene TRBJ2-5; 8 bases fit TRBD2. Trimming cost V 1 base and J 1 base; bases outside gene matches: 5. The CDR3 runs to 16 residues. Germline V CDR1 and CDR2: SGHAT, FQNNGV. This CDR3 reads CASSLVGLDLQETQYF. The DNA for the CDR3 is TGTGCCAGCAGCTTAGTGGGACTAGATCTCCAAGAGACCCAGTACTTC. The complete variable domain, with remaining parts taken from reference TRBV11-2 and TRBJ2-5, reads EAGVAQSPRYKIIEKRQSVAFWCNPISGHATLYWYQQILGQGPKLLIQFQNNGVVDDSQLPKDRFSAERLKGVDSTLKIQPAKLEDSAVYLCASSLVGLDLQETQYFGPGTRLLVL.

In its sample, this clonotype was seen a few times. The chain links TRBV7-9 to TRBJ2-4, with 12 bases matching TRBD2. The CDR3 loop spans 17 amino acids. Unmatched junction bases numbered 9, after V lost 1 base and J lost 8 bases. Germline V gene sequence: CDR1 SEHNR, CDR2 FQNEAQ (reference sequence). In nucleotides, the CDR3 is TGTGCCAGCAGCTTAGGATCTAGCGGGAGGGGGTCCGACATTCAGTACTTC. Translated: CASSLGSSGRGSDIQYF.

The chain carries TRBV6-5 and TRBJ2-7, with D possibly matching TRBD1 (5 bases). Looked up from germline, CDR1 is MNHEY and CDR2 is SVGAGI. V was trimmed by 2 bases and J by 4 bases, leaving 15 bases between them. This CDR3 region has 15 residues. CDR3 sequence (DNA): TGTGCCAGCAGTTACACACCAAAGGGGCAGTACGAGCAGTACTTC. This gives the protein CASSYTPKGQYEQYF.

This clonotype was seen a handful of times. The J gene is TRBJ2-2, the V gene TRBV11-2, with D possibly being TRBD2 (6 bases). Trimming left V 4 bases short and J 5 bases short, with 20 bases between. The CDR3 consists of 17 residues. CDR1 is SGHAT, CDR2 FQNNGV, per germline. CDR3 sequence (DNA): TGTGCCAGCAGCTGGTTCGAGGTCGGGAGAGGGACCGGGGAGCTGTTTTTT. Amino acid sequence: CASSWFEVGRGTGELFF. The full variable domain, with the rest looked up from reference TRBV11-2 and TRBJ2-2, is EAGVAQSPRYKIIEKRQSVAFWCNPISGHATLYWYQQILGQGPKLLIQFQNNGVVDDSQLPKDRFSAERLKGVDSTLKIQPAKLEDSAVYLCASSWFEVGRGTGELFFGEGSRLTVL.

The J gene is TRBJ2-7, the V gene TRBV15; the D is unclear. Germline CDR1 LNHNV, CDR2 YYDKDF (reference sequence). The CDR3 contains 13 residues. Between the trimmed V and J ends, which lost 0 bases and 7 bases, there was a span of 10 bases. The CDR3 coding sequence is TGTGCCACCAGCAGAGATATGATGGGGGAGCAGTACTTC. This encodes CATSRDMMGEQYF.

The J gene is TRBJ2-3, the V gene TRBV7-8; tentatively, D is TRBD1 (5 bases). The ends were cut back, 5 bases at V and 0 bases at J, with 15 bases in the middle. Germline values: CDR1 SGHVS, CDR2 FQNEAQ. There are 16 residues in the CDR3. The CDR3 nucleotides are TGTGCCAGCAGCAGTTACAGGATTCATAGCACAGATACGCAGTATTTT. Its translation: CASSSYRIHSTDTQYF. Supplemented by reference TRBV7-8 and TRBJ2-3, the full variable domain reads GAGVSQSPRYKVAKRGQDVALRCDPISGHVSLFWYQQALGQGPEFLTYFQNEAQLDKSGLPSDRFFAERPEGSVSTLKIQRTQQEDSAVYLCASSSYRIHSTDTQYFGPGTRLTVL.

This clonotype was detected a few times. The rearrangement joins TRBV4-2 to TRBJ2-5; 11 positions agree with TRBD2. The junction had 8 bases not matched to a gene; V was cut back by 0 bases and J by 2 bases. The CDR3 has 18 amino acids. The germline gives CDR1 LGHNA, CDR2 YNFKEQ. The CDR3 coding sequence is TGTGCCAGCAGCCAAGAGATTAGCGGGAGGGGTCGACAAGAGACCCAGTACTTC. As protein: CASSQEISGRGRQETQYF.

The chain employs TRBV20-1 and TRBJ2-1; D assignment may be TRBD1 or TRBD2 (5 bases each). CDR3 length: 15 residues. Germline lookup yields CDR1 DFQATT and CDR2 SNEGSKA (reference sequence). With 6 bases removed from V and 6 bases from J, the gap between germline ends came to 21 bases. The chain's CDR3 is CSARESRVLGNEQFF. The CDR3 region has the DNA TGCAGTGCAAGGGAGAGCAGGGTATTGGGCAATGAGCAGTTCTTC.

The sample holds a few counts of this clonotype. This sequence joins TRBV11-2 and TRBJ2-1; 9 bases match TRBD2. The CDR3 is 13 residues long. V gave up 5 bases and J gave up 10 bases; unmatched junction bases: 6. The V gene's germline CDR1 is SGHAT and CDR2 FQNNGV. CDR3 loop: CASSPAGGREQFF. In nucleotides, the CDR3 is TGTGCCAGCAGCCCAGCGGGGGGAAGGGAGCAGTTCTTC.

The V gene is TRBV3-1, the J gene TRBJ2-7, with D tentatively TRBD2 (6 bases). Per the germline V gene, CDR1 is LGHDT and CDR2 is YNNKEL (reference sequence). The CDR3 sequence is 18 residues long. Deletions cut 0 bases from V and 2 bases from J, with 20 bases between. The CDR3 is CASSQEDPVAGRPYEQYF. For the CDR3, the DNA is TGTGCCAGCAGCCAAGAAGACCCGGTGGCGGGACGACCCTACGAGCAGTACTTC.

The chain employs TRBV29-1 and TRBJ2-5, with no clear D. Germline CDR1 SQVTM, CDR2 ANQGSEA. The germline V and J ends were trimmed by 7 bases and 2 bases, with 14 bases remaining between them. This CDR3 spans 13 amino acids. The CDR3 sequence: CSARPRLQETQYF. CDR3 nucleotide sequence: TGCAGCGCGAGACCGAGGCTTCAAGAGACCCAGTACTTC.

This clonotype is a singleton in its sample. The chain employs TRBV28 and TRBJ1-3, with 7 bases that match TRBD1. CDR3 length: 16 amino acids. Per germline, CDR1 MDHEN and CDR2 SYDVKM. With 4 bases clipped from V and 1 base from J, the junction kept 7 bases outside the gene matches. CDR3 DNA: TGTGCCAGCAGTTGGGGTGTACAGGGGTCTGGAAACACCATATATTTT. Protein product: CASSWGVQGSGNTIYF.

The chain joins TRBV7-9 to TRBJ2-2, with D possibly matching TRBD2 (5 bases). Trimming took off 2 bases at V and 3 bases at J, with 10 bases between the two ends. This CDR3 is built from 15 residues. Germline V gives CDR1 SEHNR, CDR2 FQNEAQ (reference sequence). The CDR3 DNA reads TGTGCCAGCAGCTTACGGGGAGTGCACACCGGGGAGCTGTTTTTT. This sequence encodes CASSLRGVHTGELFF. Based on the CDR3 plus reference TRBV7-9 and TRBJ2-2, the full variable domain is DTGVSQNPRHKITKRGQNVTFRCDPISEHNRLYWYRQTLGQGPEFLTYFQNEAQLEKSRLLSDRFSAERPKGSFSTLEIQRTEQGDSAMYLCASSLRGVHTGELFFGEGSRLTVL.

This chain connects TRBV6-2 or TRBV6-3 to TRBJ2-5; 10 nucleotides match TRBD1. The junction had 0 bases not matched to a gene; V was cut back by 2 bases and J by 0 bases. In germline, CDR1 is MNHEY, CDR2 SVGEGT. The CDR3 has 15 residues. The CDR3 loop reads CASSYGTGDQETQYF. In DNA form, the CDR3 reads TGTGCCAGCAGTTACGGGACAGGGGACCAAGAGACCCAGTACTTC.

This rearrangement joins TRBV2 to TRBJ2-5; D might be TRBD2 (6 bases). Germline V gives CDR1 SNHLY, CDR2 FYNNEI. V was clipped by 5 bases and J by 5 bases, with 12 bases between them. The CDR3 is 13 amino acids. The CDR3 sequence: CASSSELAETQYF. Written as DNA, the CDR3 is TGTGCCAGCAGTAGCGAGCTAGCGGAGACCCAGTACTTC.

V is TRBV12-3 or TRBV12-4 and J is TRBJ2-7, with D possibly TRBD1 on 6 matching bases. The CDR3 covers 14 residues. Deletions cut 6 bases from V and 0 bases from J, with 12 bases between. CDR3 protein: CASSRSTGSYEQYF. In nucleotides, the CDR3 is TGTGCCAGCAGCCGATCGACAGGCTCCTACGAGCAGTACTTC.

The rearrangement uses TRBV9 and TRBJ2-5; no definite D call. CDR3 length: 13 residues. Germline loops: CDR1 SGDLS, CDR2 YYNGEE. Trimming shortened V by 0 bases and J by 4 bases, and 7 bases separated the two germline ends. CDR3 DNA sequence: TGTGCCAGCAGCGTAGACTCGAGAGAGACCCAGTACTTC. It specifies CASSVDSRETQYF. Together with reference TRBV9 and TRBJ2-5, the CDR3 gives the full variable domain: DSGVTQTPKHLITATGQRVTLRCSPRSGDLSVYWYQQSLDQGLQFLIQYYNGEERAKGNILERFSAQQFPDLHSELNLSSLELGDSALYFCASSVDSRETQYFGPGTRLLVL.

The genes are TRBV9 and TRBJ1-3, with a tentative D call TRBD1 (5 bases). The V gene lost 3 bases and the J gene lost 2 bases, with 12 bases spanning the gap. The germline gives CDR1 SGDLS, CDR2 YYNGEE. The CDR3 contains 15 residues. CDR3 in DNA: TGTGCCAGCAGCGCCACAGGAGATACTGGAAACACCATATATTTT. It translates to CASSATGDTGNTIYF. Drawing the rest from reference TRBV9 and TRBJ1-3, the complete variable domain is DSGVTQTPKHLITATGQRVTLRCSPRSGDLSVYWYQQSLDQGLQFLIQYYNGEERAKGNILERFSAQQFPDLHSELNLSSLELGDSALYFCASSATGDTGNTIYFGEGSWLTVV.

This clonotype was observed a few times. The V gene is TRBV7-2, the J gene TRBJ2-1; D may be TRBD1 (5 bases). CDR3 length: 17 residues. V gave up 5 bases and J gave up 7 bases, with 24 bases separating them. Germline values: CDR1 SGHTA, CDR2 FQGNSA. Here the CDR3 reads CASSPRQSTAGVNEQFF. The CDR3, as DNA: TGTGCCAGCAGCCCAAGACAGAGTACAGCAGGTGTAAATGAGCAGTTCTTC.

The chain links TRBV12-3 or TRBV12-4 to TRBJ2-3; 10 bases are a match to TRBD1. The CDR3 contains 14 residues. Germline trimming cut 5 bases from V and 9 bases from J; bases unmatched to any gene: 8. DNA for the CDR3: TGTGCCAGCAGTACCCGGGACAGGGGTGGCACGCAGTATTTT. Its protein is CASSTRDRGGTQYF.

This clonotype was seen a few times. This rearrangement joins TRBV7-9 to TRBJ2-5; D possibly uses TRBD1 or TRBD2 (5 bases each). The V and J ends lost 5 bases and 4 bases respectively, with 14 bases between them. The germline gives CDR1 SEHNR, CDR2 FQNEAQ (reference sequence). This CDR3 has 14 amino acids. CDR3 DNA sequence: TGTGCCAGCAGCGAAGTCCGGGGACGAGAGACCCAGTACTTC. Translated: CASSEVRGRETQYF.

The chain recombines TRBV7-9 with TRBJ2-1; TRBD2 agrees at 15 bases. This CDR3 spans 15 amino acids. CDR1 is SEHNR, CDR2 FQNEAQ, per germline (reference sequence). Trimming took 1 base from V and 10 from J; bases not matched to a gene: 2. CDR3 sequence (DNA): TGTGCCAGCAGCTTAGGGGGACTAGCGGGGGGAGAGCAGTTCTTC. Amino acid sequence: CASSLGGLAGGEQFF.

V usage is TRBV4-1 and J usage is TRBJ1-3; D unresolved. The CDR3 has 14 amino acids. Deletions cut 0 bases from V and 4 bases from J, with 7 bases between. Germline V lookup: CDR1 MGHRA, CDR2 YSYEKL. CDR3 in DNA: TGCGCCAGCAGCCAAGAGTCCAGAGGAAACACCATATATTTT. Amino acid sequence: CASSQESRGNTIYF.

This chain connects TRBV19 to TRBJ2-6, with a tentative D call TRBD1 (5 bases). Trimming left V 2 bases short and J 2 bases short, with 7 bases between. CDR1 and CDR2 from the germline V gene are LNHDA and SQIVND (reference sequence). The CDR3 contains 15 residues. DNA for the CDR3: TGTGCCAGTAGTATAACAGGTGCTGGGGCCAACGTCCTGACTTTC. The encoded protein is CASSITGAGANVLTF. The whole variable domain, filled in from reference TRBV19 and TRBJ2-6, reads DGGITQSPKYLFRKEGQNVTLSCEQNLNHDAMYWYRQDPGQGLRLIYYSQIVNDFQKGDIAEGYSVSREKKESFPLTVTSAQKNPTAFYLCASSITGAGANVLTFGAGSRLTVL.

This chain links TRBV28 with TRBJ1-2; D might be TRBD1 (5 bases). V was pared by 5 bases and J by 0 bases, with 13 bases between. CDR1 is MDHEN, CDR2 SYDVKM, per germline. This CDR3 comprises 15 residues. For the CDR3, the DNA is TGTGCCAGCAGTCCTGTGGGGGGGACTAACTATGGCTACACCTTC. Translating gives CASSPVGGTNYGYTF.

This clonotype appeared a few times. The CDR3 DNA reads as TGTGCCAGCAGTTTGTACGTGGAAGAGACCCAGTACTTC. Its protein product is CASSLYVEETQYF. V and J are TRBV12-3 or TRBV12-4 and TRBJ2-5, with D unresolved. The CDR3 has 13 residues. The ends were cut back, 3 bases at V and 3 bases at J, with 8 bases in the middle.

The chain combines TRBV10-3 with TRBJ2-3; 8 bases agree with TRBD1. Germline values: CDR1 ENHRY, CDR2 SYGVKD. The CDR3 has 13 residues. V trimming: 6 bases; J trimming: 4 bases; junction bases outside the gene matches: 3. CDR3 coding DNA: TGTGCCATCAGGGACAGGGATTCAGATACGCAGTATTTT. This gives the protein CAIRDRDSDTQYF.

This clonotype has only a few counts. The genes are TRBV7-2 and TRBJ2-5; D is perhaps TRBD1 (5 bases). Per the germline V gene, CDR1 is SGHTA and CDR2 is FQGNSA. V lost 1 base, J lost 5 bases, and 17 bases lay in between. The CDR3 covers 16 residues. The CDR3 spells CASSLDRTLPGETQYF. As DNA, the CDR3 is TGTGCCAGCAGCTTAGATAGGACGCTCCCAGGGGAGACCCAGTACTTC.

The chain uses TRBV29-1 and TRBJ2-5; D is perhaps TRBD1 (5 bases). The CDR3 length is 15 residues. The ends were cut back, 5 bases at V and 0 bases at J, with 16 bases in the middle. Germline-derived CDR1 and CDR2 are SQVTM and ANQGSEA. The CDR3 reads CSVLPADTNQETQYF. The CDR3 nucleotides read TGCAGCGTTCTACCGGCGGACACGAACCAAGAGACCCAGTACTTC.

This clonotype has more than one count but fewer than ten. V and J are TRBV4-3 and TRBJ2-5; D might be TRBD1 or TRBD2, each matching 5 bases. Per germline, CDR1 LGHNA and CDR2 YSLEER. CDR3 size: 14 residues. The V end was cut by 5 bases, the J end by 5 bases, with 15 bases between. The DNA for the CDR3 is TGCGCCAGCAGCTCTACCCCCTGGGGGGAGACCCAGTACTTC. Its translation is CASSSTPWGETQYF.